The T cell receptor (beta chain) described here comes from a study of cytomegalovirus exposure and HLA in healthy donors. Study background: Earlier findings included some 100 million unique TCR beta sequences obtained from 150 million to 200 million T cells. The study, taken as a whole, reports: Later, TCR association rates were found to vary by HLA locus, highest for DRB1 and lowest for HLA-C. It was taken for granted in presence/absence analyses that sequencing depth across donors was roughly uniform.

Whereas donors were nominally healthy upon sampling, unrecorded immune exposures were probable. Concerning this clone itself: What it binds is not known.

PCR used 60 Vbeta primers and 13 Jbeta primers. Repertoires were generated with immunoSEQ multiplex PCR, while TCRdb's copy carries only in-frame clones and drops some. The sample has under 200,000 clones; around three quarters are singletons. Sequencing input: PBMCs. The TCR originated in a woman aged 45-59 years in good health and CMV-seronegative.

CDR3 residues: CASSPGDSSYEQYF. Here the CDR3 DNA reads TGTGCCAGCAGCCCAGGGGACAGTTCCTACGAGCAGTACTTC. The genes are TRBV11-3 and TRBJ2-7, with 7 bases matching TRBD1. CDR1 and CDR2 (germline): SGHNT, YENEEA. The CDR3 spans 14 residues. Unmatched junction bases numbered 5, after V lost 5 bases and J lost 1 base.